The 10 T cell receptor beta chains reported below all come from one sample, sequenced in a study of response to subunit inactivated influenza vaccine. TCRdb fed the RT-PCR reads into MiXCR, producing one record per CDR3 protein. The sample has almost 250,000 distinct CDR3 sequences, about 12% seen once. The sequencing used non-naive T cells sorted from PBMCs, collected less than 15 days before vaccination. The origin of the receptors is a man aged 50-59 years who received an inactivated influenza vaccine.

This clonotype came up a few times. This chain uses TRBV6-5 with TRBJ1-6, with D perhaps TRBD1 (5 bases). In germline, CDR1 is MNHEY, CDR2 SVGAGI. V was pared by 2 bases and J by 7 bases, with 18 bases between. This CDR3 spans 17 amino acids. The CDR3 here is CASSYGMGGKGNSPLHF. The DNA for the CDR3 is TGTGCCAGCAGTTACGGTATGGGAGGGAAGGGGAATTCACCCCTCCACTTT.

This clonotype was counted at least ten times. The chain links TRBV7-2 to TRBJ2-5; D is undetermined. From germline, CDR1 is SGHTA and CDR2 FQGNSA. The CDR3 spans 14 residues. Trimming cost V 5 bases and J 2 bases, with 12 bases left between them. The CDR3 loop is CASSPSAGQETQYF. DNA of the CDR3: TGTGCCAGCAGCCCCTCAGCTGGGCAAGAGACCCAGTACTTC.

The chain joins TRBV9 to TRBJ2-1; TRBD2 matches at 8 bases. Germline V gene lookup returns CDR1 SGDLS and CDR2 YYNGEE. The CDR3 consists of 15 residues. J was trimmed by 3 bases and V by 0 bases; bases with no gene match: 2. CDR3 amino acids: CASSVDGRGYNEQFF. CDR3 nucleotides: TGTGCCAGCAGCGTAGACGGGAGGGGCTACAATGAGCAGTTCTTC.

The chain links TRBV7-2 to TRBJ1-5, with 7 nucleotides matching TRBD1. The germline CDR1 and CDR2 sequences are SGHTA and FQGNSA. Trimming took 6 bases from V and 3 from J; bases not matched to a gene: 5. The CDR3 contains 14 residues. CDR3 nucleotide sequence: TGTGCCAGCAGGGTTGGGACAGACAATCAGCCCCAGCATTTT. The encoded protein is CASRVGTDNQPQHF. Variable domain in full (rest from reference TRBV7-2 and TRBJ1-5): GAGVSQSPSNKVTEKGKDVELRCDPISGHTALYWYRQSLGQGLEFLIYFQGNSAPDKSGLPSDRFSAERTGGSVSTLTIQRTQQEDSAVYLCASRVGTDNQPQHFGDGTRLSIL.

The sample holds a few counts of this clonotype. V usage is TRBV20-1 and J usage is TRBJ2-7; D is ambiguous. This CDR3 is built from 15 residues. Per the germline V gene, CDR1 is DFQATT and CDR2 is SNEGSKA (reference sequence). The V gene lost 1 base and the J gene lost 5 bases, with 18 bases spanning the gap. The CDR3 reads CSARAAGLAIDEQYF. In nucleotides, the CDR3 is TGCAGTGCTAGAGCGGCCGGGTTAGCCATCGACGAGCAGTACTTC.

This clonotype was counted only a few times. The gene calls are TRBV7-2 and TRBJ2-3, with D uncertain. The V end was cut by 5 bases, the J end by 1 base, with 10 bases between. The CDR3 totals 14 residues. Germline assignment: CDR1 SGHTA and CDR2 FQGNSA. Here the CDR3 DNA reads TGTGCCAGCAGCCTATTTACAGGCACAGATACGCAGTATTTT. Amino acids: CASSLFTGTDTQYF.

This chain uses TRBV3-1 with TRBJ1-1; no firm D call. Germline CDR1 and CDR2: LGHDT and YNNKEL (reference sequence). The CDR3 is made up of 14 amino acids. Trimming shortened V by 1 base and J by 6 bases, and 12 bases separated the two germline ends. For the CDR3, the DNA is TGTGCCAGCAGCCAAGGAACCGGCTCCTCTGAAGCTTTCTTT. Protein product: CASSQGTGSSEAFF.

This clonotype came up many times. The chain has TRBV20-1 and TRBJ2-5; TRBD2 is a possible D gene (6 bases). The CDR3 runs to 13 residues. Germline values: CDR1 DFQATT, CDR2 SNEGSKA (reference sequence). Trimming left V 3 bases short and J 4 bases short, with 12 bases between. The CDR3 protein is CSASFGTPETQYF. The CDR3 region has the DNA TGCAGTGCTAGTTTCGGGACTCCAGAGACCCAGTACTTC.

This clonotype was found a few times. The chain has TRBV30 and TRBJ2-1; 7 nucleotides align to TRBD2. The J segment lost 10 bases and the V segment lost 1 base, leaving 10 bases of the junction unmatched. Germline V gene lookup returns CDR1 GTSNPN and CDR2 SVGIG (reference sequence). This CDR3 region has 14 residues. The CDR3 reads CAWSANQRGREQFF. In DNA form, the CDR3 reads TGTGCCTGGAGTGCTAACCAGCGGGGACGAGAGCAGTTCTTC.

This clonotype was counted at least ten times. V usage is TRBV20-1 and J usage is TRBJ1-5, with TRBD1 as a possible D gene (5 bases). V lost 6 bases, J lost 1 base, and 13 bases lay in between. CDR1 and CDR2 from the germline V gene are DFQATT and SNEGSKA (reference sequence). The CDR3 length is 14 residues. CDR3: CSARRGSSNQPQHF. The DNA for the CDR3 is TGCAGTGCCCGGAGGGGATCCAGCAATCAGCCCCAGCATTTT.